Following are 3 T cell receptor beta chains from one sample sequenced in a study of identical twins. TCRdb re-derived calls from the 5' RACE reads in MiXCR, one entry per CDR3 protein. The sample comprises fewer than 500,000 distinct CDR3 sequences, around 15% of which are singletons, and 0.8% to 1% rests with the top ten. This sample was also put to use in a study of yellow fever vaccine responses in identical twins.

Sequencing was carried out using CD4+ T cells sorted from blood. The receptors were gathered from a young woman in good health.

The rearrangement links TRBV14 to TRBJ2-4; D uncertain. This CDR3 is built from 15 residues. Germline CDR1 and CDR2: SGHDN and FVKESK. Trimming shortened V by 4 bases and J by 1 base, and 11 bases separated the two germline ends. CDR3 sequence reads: CASSPAGVAKNIQYF. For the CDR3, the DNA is TGTGCCAGCAGCCCAGCAGGCGTGGCCAAAAACATTCAGTACTTC.

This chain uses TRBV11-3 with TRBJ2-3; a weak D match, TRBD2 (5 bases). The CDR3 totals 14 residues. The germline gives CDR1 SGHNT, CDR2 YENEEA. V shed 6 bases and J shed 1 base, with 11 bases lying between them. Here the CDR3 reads CASSKSGGTDTQYF. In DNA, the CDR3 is TGTGCCAGCAGTAAATCCGGGGGCACAGATACGCAGTATTTT.

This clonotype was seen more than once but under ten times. The CDR3 here is CASSLVGGRSNNEQFF. The CDR3 bases are TGTGCCAGCAGCTTAGTTGGGGGGAGGTCAAACAATGAGCAGTTCTTC. The chain is built from TRBV7-2 and TRBJ2-1, with D possibly TRBD2 on 6 matching bases. The V end was cut by 1 base, the J end by 5 bases, with 15 bases between. Germline loops: CDR1 SGHTA, CDR2 FQGNSA. The CDR3 sequence is 16 residues long.